This T cell receptor beta chain was observed in a study of cytomegalovirus exposure and HLA in healthy donors. Study-wide results and limits: Within the data, a cluster of highly shared sequence variants was likely a sequencing artifact.

V lost 5 bases, J lost 13 bases, and 26 bases lay in between. The CDR3 runs to 15 residues. Germline-derived CDR1 and CDR2 are MNHEY and SVGAGI. Points on this clone: What it binds is not known.

In the PCR, 60 Vbeta and 13 Jbeta primers were used. Repertoires were generated with immunoSEQ multiplex PCR, while TCRdb's copy carries only in-frame clones and drops some. Its table lists under 40,000 clones. This clonotype originated in a woman in her thirties or forties in good health and CMV-seropositive. Source material: PBMCs. This chain joins TRBV6-5 and TRBJ1-2; TRBD1 might be the D (6 bases). DNA of the CDR3: TGTGCCAGCAGTAGATCGGGACAAGGCTTAAGTGGAAGCACCTTC. Translated: CASSRSGQGLSGSTF.